Sequencing of this T cell receptor (beta chain) was carried out in a study of graft-versus-host responses after intestinal transplantation. The repertoire was sequenced with immunoSEQ multiplex PCR; TCRdb's copy has only in-frame clones and lacks some. The top ten clones hold about 1.3% of a sample with 60,000 to 80,000 clones, roughly 87% of them seen once. Notes on the study in general: Allografts from individuals with graft-donor T cell macrochimerism displayed high graft-versus-host to host-versus-graft clonal ratios.

A remark on this clone: Its target is not known.

The CDR3 totals 13 residues. The germline V gene encodes CDR1 LNHDA and CDR2 SQIVND (reference sequence). V was shortened by 10 bases and J by 1 base, with 11 bases between the two germline ends. The sequence derives from a human donor who received an intestinal transplant. Sequenced material: unstimulated CD8+ T cells sorted from spleen or lymph node cells, taken before intestinal transplant. The V gene is TRBV19, the J gene TRBJ2-4; no clear D. The CDR3: CATAPEAKNIQYF. The CDR3 coding sequence is TGTGCCACCGCACCCGAGGCCAAAAACATTCAGTACTTC.